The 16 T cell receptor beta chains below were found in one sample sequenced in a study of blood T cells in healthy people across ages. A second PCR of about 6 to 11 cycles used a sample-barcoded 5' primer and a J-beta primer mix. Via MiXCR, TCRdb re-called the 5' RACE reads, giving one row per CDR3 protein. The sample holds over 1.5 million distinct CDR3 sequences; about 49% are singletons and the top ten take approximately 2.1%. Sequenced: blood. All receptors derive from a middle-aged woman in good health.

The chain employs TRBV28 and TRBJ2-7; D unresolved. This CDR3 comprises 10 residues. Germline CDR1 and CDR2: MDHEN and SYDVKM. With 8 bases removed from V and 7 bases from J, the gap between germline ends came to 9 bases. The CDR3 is CASGEREQYF. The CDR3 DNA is TGTGCCAGCGGAGAACGGGAGCAGTACTTC.

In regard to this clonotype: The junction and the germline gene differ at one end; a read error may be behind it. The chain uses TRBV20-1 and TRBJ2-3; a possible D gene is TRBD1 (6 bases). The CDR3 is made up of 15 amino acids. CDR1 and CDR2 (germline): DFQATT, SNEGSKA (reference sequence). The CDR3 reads CGARVRGVSTDTQYF. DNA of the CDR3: TGCGGTGCTAGAGTCAGGGGCGTATCCACAGATACGCAGTATTTT.

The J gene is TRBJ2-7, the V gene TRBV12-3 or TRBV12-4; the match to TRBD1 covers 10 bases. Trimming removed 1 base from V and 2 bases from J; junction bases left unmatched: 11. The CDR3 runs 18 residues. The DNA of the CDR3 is TGTGCCAGCAGTTTAGGAGCTTTTCTTGGACAGGGGGCCTACGAGCAGTACTTC. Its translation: CASSLGAFLGQGAYEQYF.

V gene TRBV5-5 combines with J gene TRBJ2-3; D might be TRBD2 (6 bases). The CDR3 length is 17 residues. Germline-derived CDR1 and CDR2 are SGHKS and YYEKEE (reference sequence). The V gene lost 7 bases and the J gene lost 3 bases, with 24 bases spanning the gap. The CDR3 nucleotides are TGTGCCAGCCGGGGGTTAGGGGCGGGTCTCACTACAGATACGCAGTATTTT. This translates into CASRGLGAGLTTDTQYF.

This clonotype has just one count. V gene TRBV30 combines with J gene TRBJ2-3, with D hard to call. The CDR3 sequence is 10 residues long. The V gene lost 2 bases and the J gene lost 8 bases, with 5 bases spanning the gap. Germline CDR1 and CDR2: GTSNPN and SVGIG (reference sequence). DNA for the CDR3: TGTGCCTGGAGTAAGGGTACGCAGTATTTT. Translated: CAWSKGTQYF.

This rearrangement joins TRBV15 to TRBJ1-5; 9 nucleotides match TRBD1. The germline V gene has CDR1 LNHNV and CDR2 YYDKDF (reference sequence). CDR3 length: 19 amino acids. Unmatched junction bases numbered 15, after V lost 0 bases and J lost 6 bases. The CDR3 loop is CATSRDFPGQGNVVQPQHF. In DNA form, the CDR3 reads TGTGCCACCAGCAGAGATTTTCCAGGACAGGGGAACGTAGTTCAGCCCCAGCATTTT.

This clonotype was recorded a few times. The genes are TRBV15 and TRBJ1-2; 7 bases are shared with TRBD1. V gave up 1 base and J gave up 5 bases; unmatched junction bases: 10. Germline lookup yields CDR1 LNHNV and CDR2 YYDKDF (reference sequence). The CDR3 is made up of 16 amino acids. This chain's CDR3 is CATSRGDRAGGYGYTF. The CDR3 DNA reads TGTGCCACCAGCAGAGGAGACAGGGCGGGGGGATATGGCTACACCTTC.

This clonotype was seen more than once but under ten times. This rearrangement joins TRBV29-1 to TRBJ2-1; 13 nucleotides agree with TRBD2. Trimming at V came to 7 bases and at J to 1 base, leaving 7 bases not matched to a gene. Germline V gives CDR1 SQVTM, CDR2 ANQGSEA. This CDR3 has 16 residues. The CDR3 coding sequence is TGCAGCGCCCGAGGGACTAGCGGGGCTTCCTACAATGAGCAGTTCTTC. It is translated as CSARGTSGASYNEQFF.

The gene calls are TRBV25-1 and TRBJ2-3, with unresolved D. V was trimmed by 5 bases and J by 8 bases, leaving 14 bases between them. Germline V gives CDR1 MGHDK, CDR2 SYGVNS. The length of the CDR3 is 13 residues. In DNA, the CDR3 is TGTGCCAGCAGTTTAATCCCCAGAGGTACGCAGTATTTT. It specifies CASSLIPRGTQYF.

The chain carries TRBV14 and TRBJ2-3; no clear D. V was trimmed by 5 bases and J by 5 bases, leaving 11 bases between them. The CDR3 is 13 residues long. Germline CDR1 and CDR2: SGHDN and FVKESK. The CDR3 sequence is CASSYDPRDTQYF. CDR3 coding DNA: TGTGCCAGCAGCTACGACCCCCGAGATACGCAGTATTTT.

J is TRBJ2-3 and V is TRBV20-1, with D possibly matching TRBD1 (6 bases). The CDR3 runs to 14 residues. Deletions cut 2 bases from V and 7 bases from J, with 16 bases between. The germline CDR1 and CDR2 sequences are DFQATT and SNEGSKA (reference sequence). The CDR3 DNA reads TGCAGTGCTAGATCGCCCGTGGGGGACAATACGCAGTATTTT. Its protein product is CSARSPVGDNTQYF.

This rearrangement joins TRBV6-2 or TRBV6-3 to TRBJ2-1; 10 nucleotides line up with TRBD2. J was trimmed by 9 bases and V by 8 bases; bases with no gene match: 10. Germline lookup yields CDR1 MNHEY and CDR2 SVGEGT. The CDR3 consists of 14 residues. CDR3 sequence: CASGAAGGMGEQFF. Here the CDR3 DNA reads TGTGCCAGCGGAGCAGCGGGGGGGATGGGTGAGCAGTTCTTC.

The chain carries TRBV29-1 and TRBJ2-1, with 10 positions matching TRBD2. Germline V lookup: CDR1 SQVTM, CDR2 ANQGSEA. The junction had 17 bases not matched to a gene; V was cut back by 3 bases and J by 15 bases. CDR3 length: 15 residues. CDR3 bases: TGCAGCGTTGACGCTGAACGTGGGCTAGCGGGGGATCTGTTCTTC. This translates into CSVDAERGLAGDLFF.

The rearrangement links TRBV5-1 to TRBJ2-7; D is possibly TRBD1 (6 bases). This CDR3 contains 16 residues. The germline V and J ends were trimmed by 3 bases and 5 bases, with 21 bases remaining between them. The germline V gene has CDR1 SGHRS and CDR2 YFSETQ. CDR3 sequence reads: CASSSGQREKLDEQYF. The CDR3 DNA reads TGCGCCAGCAGCTCCGGACAGAGAGAAAAATTGGACGAGCAGTACTTC.

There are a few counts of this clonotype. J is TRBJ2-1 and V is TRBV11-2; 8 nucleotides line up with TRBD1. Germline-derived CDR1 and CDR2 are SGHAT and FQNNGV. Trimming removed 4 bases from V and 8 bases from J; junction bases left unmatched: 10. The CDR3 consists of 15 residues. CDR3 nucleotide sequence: TGTGCCAGCAGCTCGACAGGGGCGGAGAAGCATGAGCAGTTCTTC. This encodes CASSSTGAEKHEQFF.

In DNA form, the CDR3 reads TGTGCCAGCAGTCCCCAGGGGAGGGATCCCTACGAGCAGTACTTC. This gives the protein CASSPQGRDPYEQYF. This chain links TRBV6-5 with TRBJ2-7; the D gene is possibly TRBD2 (7 bases). The germline V gene encodes CDR1 MNHEY and CDR2 SVGAGI. Trimming removed 5 bases from V and 2 bases from J, with 16 bases in between. This CDR3 is built from 15 residues.